There are many counts of the clone carrying this TCR beta chain. The data belong to a study of T cells in Graves' hyperthyroidism and ophthalmopathy. The investigators amplified TCR beta CDR3 regions from RNA transcripts. RT-PCR in the first round (using the HTBI primer set) targeted the TCR CDR3. MiXCR, applied by TCRdb to the multiplex PCR reads, yields one record per CDR3 protein. The sample records hundreds of thousands of distinct CDR3 sequences, over 15% being singletons. Germline assignment: CDR1 SGHRS and CDR2 YFSETQ. V was cut by 4 bases and J by 4 bases, with 9 bases left in between. This CDR3 is built from 13 residues.

This rearrangement joins TRBV5-1 to TRBJ2-1, with D hard to call. Sequencing input: blood. This TCR came from a woman younger than 35 with Graves' hyperthyroidism. The CDR3 sequence is CASSAGWYNEQFF. The CDR3 DNA is TGCGCCAGCAGCGCAGGTTGGTACAATGAGCAGTTCTTC.